These 8 T cell receptor beta chains share one sample of origin, sequenced in a study of cytotoxic CD8 clonotypes in ibrutinib-treated CLL. TCRdb's table, derived via immunoSEQ multiplex PCR, lists solely in-frame clones and lacks some. The table includes approximately 320,000 clones, about 61% detected once. The sample here was PBMCs, taken after 36 months of ibrutinib treatment. The receptors here all came from a human donor with chronic lymphocytic leukemia.

The chain has TRBV7-2 and TRBJ2-5, with a possible D match to TRBD2 (5 bases). V was shortened by 4 bases and J by 2 bases, with 8 bases between the two germline ends. The CDR3 length is 13 residues. Germline CDR1 and CDR2: SGHTA and FQGNSA. CDR3 protein: CASSSGVQETQYF. The CDR3, as DNA: TGTGCCAGCAGCTCCGGGGTTCAAGAGACCCAGTACTTC.

The chain couples TRBV25-1 to TRBJ2-7; a weak D match, TRBD2 (5 bases). This CDR3 region has 14 residues. V lost 8 bases, J lost 0 bases, and 14 bases lay in between. Germline values: CDR1 MGHDK, CDR2 SYGVNS. The DNA of the CDR3 is TGTGCCAGCCGATACTCGGGAAGCTCCTACGAGCAGTACTTC. This sequence encodes CASRYSGSSYEQYF.

V gene TRBV6-1 combines with J gene TRBJ2-5, with TRBD2 matching 8 bases. This CDR3 has 15 residues. With V trimmed by 5 bases and J by 5 bases, 10 bases remained unmatched. Germline CDR1 and CDR2: MNHNS and SASEGT. In DNA form, the CDR3 reads TGTGCCAGCAGTCGTTGGCTCTCGGGGGGGGAGACCCAGTACTTC. Translating it yields CASSRWLSGGETQYF.

This clone appeared a few times. V usage is TRBV18 and J usage is TRBJ1-2, with a tentative D call TRBD1 (6 bases). This CDR3 has 15 residues. Germline V gene sequence: CDR1 KGHSH, CDR2 LQKENI. V lost 3 bases and J lost 3, with 14 bases in between. This chain's CDR3 is CASSPLGGLDYGYTF. CDR3 coding DNA: TGTGCCAGCTCACCGCTAGGGGGTTTAGACTATGGCTACACCTTC. The complete variable domain, with remaining parts taken from reference TRBV18 and TRBJ1-2, reads NAGVMQNPRHLVRRRGQEARLRCSPMKGHSHVYWYRQLPEEGLKFMVYLQKENIIDESGMPKERFSAEFPKEGPSILRIQQVVRGDSAAYFCASSPLGGLDYGYTFGSGTRLTVV.

The genes are TRBV10-3 and TRBJ1-4; D is undetermined. Looked up from germline, CDR1 is ENHRY and CDR2 is SYGVKD. Trimming left V 6 bases short and J 8 bases short, with 19 bases between. The CDR3 runs 15 residues. The DNA for the CDR3 is TGTGCCATCAGAGACGGACGGGCAAATGGGGAAAAACTGTTTTTT. This sequence encodes CAIRDGRANGEKLFF.

The chain couples TRBV5-1 to TRBJ2-7; the match to TRBD1 covers 7 bases. Germline V CDR1 and CDR2: SGHRS, YFSETQ. The CDR3 extends over 15 amino acids. Trimming removed 7 bases from V and 3 bases from J; junction bases left unmatched: 13. The CDR3 DNA is TGCGCCAGCGGATTCCTTGGGACAGCTGACTACGAGCAGTACTTC. Encoded protein: CASGFLGTADYEQYF.

This clone has more than one count but fewer than ten. V usage is TRBV6-5 and J usage is TRBJ2-2, with TRBD1 as a possible D gene (7 bases). The length of the CDR3 is 16 residues. Trimming removed 0 bases at V and 6 bases at J, with 14 bases between. Germline V gene sequence: CDR1 MNHEY, CDR2 SVGAGI. Here the CDR3 reads CASSYSEGQPPGELFF. CDR3 nucleotide sequence: TGTGCCAGCAGTTACTCGGAGGGACAGCCTCCCGGGGAGCTGTTTTTT.

V gene TRBV14 combines with J gene TRBJ2-2, with a weak D call TRBD1 (5 bases). CDR3 size: 15 residues. V lost 5 bases and J 2 bases, leaving 12 bases between the germline ends. Looked up from germline, CDR1 is SGHDN and CDR2 is FVKESK. The CDR3 region is CASSASQGNTGELFF. The CDR3 DNA follows: TGTGCCAGCAGCGCGTCCCAGGGAAACACCGGGGAGCTGTTTTTT.